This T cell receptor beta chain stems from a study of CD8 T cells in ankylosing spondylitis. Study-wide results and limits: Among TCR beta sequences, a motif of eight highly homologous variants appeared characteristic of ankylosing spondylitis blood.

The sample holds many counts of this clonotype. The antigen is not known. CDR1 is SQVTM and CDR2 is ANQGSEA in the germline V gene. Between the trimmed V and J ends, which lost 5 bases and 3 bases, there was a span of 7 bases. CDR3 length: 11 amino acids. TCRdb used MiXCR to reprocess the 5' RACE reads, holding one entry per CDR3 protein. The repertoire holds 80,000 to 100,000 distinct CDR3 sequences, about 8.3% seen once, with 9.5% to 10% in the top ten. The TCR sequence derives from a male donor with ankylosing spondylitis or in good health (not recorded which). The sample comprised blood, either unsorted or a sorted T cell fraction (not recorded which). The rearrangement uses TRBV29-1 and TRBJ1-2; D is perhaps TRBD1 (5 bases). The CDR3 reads CSVPRDYGYTF. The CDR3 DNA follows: TGCAGCGTTCCCAGGGACTATGGCTACACCTTC.